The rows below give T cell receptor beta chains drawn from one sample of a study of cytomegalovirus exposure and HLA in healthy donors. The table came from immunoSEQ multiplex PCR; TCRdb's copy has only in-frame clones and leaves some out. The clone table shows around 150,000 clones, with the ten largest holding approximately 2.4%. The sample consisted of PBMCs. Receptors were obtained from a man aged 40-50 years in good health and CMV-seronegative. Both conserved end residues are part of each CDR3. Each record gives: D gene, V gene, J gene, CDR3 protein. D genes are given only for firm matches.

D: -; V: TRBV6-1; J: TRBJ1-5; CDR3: CASSEGTVSNQPQHF
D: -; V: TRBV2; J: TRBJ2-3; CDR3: CASSEQGYGRGTQYF
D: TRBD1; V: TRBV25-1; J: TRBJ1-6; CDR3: CASSDPRGPGSYNSPLHF
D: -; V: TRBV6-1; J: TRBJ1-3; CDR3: CASREYSGNTIYF
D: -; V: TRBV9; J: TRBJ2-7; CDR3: CASSVEGGVYEQYF
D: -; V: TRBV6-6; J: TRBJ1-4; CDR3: CASSYSRRGEKLFF
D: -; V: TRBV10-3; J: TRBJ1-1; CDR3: CAISENPVTNTEAFF
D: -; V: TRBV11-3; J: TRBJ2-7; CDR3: CASSPTGRAGEQYF
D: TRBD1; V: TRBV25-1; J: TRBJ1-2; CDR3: CASSGDRHGYTF
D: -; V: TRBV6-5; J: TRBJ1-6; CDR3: CASSYSRARGGSPLHF
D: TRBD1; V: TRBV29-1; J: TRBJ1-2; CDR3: CSVQDRENYGYTF
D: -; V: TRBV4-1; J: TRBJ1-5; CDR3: CASSQEGTYSNQPQHF
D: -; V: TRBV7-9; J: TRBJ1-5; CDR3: CASSLESYQPQHF
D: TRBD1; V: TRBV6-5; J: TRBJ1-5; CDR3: CASGGQAGQPQHF
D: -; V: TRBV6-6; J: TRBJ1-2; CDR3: CASSYLTGAYGYTF
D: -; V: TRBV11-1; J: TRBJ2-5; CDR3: CASSPGETQYF
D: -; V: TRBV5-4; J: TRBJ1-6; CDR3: CASSDTGISPLHF
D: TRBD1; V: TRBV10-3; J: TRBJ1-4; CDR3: CAISDTDRGYEKLFF
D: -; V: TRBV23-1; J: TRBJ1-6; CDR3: CASSLPGNSPLHF
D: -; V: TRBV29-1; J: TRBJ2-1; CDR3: CSVEGTGSSYNEQFF
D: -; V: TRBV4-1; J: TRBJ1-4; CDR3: CASSKDSTNEKLFF
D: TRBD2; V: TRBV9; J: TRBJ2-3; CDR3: CASSVGPAGGPDTQYF
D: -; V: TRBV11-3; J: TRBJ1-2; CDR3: CASSVRRHGYTF
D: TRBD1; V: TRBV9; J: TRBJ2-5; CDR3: CASSPEGQGAFETQYF
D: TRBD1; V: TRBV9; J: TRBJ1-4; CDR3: CASSALTGLNEKLFF
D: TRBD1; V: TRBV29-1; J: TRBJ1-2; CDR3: CSVSGTGVSYTF
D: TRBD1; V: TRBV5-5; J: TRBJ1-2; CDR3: CASTLRTGLNYGYTF
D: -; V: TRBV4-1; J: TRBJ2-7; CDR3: CASSHPDRAGNEQYF
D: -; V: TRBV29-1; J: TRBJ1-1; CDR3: CSVEPFGQNTEAFF
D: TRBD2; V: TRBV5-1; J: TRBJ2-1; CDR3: CASSLIETSGGFYNEQFF
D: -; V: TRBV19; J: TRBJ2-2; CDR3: CAAGSGLRNTGELFF
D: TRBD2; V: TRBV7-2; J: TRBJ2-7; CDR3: CASSGSGAAHYEQYF
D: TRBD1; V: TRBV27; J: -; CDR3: CASSLFNRDRDYEQYF
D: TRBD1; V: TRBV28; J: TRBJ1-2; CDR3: CASSLGQANYGYTF
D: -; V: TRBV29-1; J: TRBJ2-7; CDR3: CSVEQSYEQYF
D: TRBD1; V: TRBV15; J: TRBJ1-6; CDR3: CATRGTAVNSPLHF
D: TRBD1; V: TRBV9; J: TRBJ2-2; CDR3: CASSAQGQGRTGELFF
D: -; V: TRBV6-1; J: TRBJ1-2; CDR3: CASSEGTGDGYTF
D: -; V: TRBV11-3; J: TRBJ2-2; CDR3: CASSLRSGELFF
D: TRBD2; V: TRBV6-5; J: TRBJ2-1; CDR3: CASKTGGWVNEQFF
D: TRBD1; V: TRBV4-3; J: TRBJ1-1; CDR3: CASSRDRANTEAFF
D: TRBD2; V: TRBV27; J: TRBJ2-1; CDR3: CASSHGTSGGYNEQFF
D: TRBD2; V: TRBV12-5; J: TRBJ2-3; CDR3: CASGTGTSGGSDTQYF
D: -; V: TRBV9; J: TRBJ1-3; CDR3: CASSAPGRSRNTIYF
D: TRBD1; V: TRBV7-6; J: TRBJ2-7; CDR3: CASSLATGTYEQYF
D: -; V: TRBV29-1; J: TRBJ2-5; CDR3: CSVEVGQGGETQYF
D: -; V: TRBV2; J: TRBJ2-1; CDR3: CASSERAMNNEQFF
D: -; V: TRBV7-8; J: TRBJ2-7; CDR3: CASSLTTGHEQYF
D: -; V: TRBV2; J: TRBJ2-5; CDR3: CASSDEDSETQYF
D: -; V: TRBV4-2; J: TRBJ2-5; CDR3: CASSQDRGRETQYF
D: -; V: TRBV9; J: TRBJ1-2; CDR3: CASSVTGHGYGYTF
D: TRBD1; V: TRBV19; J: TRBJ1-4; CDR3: CASSGQGKAHNEKLFF
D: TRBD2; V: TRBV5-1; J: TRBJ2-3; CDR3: CASSSGTSGTDTQYF
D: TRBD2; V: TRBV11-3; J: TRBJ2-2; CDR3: CASSLAGGPGELFF
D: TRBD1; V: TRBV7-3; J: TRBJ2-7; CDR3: CASGAAGGYEQYF